Below, 18 T cell receptor beta chains from the same sample are listed, as sequenced in a study of T cell changes during pregnancy in multiple sclerosis. The repertoire was sequenced with immunoSEQ multiplex PCR; TCRdb's copy has only in-frame clones and lacks some. The sample consists of 25,000 to 30,000 clones, roughly nine tenths of them appearing once. Sequenced here: CD4+ T cells from peripheral blood mononuclear cells, sampled in the second trimester of pregnancy. Every receptor here comes from a female donor with multiple sclerosis, enrolled in a pregnancy study.

The gene calls are TRBV6-5 and TRBJ2-5, with a tentative D call TRBD1 (6 bases). CDR3 length: 14 amino acids. CDR1 is MNHEY and CDR2 is SVGAGI in the germline V gene. The V and J ends lost 4 bases and 6 bases respectively, with 15 bases between them. CDR3 in DNA: TGTGCCAGCAGTTTTCGGGACACTTGGCAGACCCAGTACTTC. The encoded protein is CASSFRDTWQTQYF.

This chain links TRBV11-3 with TRBJ2-3; D possibly corresponds to TRBD2 (6 bases). The CDR3 runs 14 residues. V was shortened by 2 bases and J by 7 bases, with 13 bases between the two germline ends. Per the germline V gene, CDR1 is SGHNT and CDR2 is YENEEA. The CDR3 region has the DNA TGTGCCAGCAGCTTAACCCGGGACTCTAATACGCAGTATTTT. This sequence encodes CASSLTRDSNTQYF.

This chain uses TRBV5-1 with TRBJ2-1; D possibly corresponds to TRBD2 (6 bases). The CDR3 loop spans 16 amino acids. The V gene's germline CDR1 is SGHRS and CDR2 YFSETQ. V was pared by 2 bases and J by 2 bases, with 14 bases between. CDR3 sequence: CASSLGGTLAYNEQFF. The CDR3 DNA is TGCGCCAGCAGCTTAGGTGGGACTCTTGCCTACAATGAGCAGTTCTTC.

The chain carries TRBV2 and TRBJ1-5; no reliable D call. CDR1 is SNHLY and CDR2 is FYNNEI in the germline V gene. This CDR3 comprises 12 residues. Trimming cost V 3 bases and J 7 bases, with 7 bases left between them. CDR3 nucleotides: TGTGCCAGCAGTGATGCTGGCCAGCCCCAGCATTTT. It is translated as CASSDAGQPQHF.

The chain recombines TRBV4-2 with TRBJ1-2, with D possibly being TRBD1 (5 bases). The CDR3 is 14 amino acids. V was pared by 0 bases and J by 6 bases, with 11 bases between. Per the germline V gene, CDR1 is LGHNA and CDR2 is YNFKEQ. The CDR3 loop reads CASSQDPGPDGYTF. CDR3 nucleotide sequence: TGTGCCAGCAGCCAAGATCCAGGGCCGGATGGCTACACCTTC.

CDR3 nucleotide sequence: TGCGCCAGCAGCCAAGAAACAAAGGGAACAGGAGGCTACACCTTC. Residues: CASSQETKGTGGYTF. The chain employs TRBV4-3 and TRBJ1-2; D might be TRBD1 (5 bases). The V gene's germline CDR1 is LGHNA and CDR2 YSLEER. The CDR3 has 15 residues. Trimming shortened V by 0 bases and J by 8 bases, and 16 bases separated the two germline ends.

The chain employs TRBV15 and TRBJ1-2; TRBD1 matches at 7 bases. CDR3 length equals 12 residues. The germline gives CDR1 LNHNV, CDR2 YYDKDF (reference sequence). V was pared by 0 bases and J by 10 bases, with 2 bases of the junction left unmatched. The CDR3 is CATSRETGPYTF. The DNA for the CDR3 is TGTGCCACCAGCAGAGAGACAGGGCCCTACACCTTC.

This chain joins TRBV7-9 and TRBJ1-1; D is unclear. Trimming removed 1 base at V and 6 bases at J, with 15 bases between. Germline V gives CDR1 SEHNR, CDR2 FQNEAQ (reference sequence). The length of the CDR3 is 15 residues. CDR3 amino acids: CASSLDVGARSEAFF. The DNA of the CDR3 is TGTGCCAGCAGCTTAGACGTAGGAGCCCGGTCTGAAGCTTTCTTT.

The chain is built from TRBV4-2 and TRBJ2-2; possibly TRBD1 for D (5 bases). The length of the CDR3 is 14 residues. The germline V gene encodes CDR1 LGHNA and CDR2 YNFKEQ. Trimming stripped 5 bases from V and 2 bases from J, with 9 bases between. This CDR3 is CASSLGHNTGELFF. CDR3 in DNA: TGTGCCAGCAGCTTAGGACATAACACCGGGGAGCTGTTTTTT.

The chain couples TRBV2 to TRBJ1-1; 8 bases are shared with TRBD1. Germline-derived CDR1 and CDR2 are SNHLY and FYNNEI. Losses at the gene ends were 8 bases for V and 5 bases for J; bases not matched to a gene: 19. CDR3 length: 17 residues. The CDR3 loop reads CASFHGAAGGSRTEAFF. CDR3 nucleotide sequence: TGTGCCAGCTTCCACGGTGCGGCAGGGGGCTCGCGGACTGAAGCTTTCTTT. Supplemented by reference TRBV2 and TRBJ1-1, the full variable domain reads EPEVTQTPSHQVTQMGQEVILRCVPISNHLYFYWYRQILGQKVEFLVSFYNNEISEKSEIFDDQFSVERPDGSNFTLKIRSTKLEDSAMYFCASFHGAAGGSRTEAFFGQGTRLTVV.

The genes are TRBV5-1 and TRBJ1-3; D unresolved. The germline gives CDR1 SGHRS, CDR2 YFSETQ. The CDR3 is made up of 14 amino acids. The germline V and J ends were trimmed by 4 bases and 10 bases, with 18 bases remaining between them. CDR3 coding DNA: TGCGCCAGCAGCATGGGCTACCCTGCGGGGACCATATATTTT. Amino acid sequence: CASSMGYPAGTIYF.

The chain has TRBV5-6 and TRBJ2-5, with D possibly TRBD1 on 5 matching bases. The CDR3 sequence is 13 residues long. Germline CDR1 is SGHDT and CDR2 is YYEEEE. V lost 4 bases and J 5 bases, leaving 12 bases between the germline ends. The CDR3 loop reads CASSQGPRETQYF. The CDR3 region has the DNA TGTGCCAGCAGCCAGGGCCCTCGGGAGACCCAGTACTTC.

The J gene is TRBJ2-3, the V gene TRBV9; 7 nucleotides line up with TRBD2. CDR1 is SGDLS, CDR2 YYNGEE, per germline. V lost 6 bases to trimming and J lost 0 bases; unmatched junction nucleotides: 4. This CDR3 region has 14 residues. The CDR3 DNA follows: TGTGCCAGCAAACCAGCGGGGAGCACAGATACGCAGTATTTT. This sequence encodes CASKPAGSTDTQYF.

This sequence joins TRBV30 and TRBJ2-1; maybe TRBD1 (6 bases). This CDR3 is built from 12 residues. V lost 5 bases and J 6 bases, leaving 11 bases between the germline ends. Per the germline V gene, CDR1 is GTSNPN and CDR2 is SVGIG (reference sequence). The CDR3 loop is CAWGGHFNEQFF. In nucleotides, the CDR3 is TGTGCCTGGGGGGGACATTTCAATGAGCAGTTCTTC. Full variable domain (rest looked up from reference TRBV30 and TRBJ2-1): SQTIHQWPATLVQPVGSPLSLECTVEGTSNPNLYWYRQAAGRGLQLLFYSVGIGQISSEVPQNLSASRPQDRQFILSSKKLLLSDSGFYLCAWGGHFNEQFFGPGTRLTVL.

V gene TRBV14 combines with J gene TRBJ2-3, with TRBD2 identical over 8 bases. V lost 4 bases, J lost 9 bases, and 9 bases stayed unmatched. Germline assignment: CDR1 SGHDN and CDR2 FVKESK. The CDR3 spans 14 residues. CDR3 loop: CASSPNILAGTQYF. CDR3 DNA sequence: TGTGCCAGCAGCCCGAATATCTTAGCGGGAACGCAGTATTTT.

This chain connects TRBV23-1 to TRBJ1-5; 7 bases agree with TRBD1. TRBV23-1 is an ORF for which the function is uncertain. V was pared by 0 bases and J by 5 bases, with 4 bases of the junction left unmatched. This CDR3 region has 15 residues. The CDR3 loop reads CASSQSQGGYQPQHF. The DNA of the CDR3 is TGCGCCAGCAGTCAATCGCAGGGGGGCTATCAGCCCCAGCATTTT.

V and J are TRBV6-6 and TRBJ2-7; weak D call: TRBD1 (6 bases). The germline V gene encodes CDR1 MNHNY and CDR2 SVGAGI (reference sequence). This CDR3 comprises 14 residues. The V end was cut by 6 bases, the J end by 8 bases, with 20 bases between. CDR3 DNA sequence: TGTGCCAGCAGCCGACCTAGTACAGGGACGAAGCAGTACTTC. Translation gives CASSRPSTGTKQYF.

The rearrangement links TRBV7-9 to TRBJ1-1; the match to TRBD1 covers 9 bases. Trimming took 5 bases from V and 3 from J; bases not matched to a gene: 4. The length of the CDR3 is 14 residues. From germline, CDR1 is SEHNR and CDR2 FQNEAQ (reference sequence). The chain's CDR3 is CASSQRQGDTEAFF. In DNA form, the CDR3 reads TGTGCCAGCAGCCAACGACAGGGGGACACTGAAGCTTTCTTT. Full variable domain (rest looked up from reference TRBV7-9 and TRBJ1-1): DTGVSQNPRHKITKRGQNVTFRCDPISEHNRLYWYRQTLGQGPEFLTYFQNEAQLEKSRLLSDRFSAERPKGSFSTLEIQRTEQGDSAMYLCASSQRQGDTEAFFGQGTRLTVV.